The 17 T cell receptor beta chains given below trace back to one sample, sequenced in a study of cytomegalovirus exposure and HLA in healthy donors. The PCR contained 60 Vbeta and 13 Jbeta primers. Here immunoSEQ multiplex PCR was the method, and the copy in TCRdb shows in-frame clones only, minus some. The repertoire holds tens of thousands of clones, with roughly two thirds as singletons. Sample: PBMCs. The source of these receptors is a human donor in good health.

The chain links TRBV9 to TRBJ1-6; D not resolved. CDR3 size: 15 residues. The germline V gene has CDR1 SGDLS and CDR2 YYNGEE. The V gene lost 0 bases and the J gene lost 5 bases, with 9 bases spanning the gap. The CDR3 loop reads CASSVVPEHNSPLHF. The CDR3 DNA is TGTGCCAGCAGCGTAGTCCCAGAACATAATTCACCCCTCCACTTT.

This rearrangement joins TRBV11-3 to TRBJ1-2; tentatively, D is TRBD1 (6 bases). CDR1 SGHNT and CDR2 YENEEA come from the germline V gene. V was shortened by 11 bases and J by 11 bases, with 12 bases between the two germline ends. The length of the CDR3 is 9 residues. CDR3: CARQVGYTF. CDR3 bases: TGTGCCCGACAGGTGGGGTACACCTTC.

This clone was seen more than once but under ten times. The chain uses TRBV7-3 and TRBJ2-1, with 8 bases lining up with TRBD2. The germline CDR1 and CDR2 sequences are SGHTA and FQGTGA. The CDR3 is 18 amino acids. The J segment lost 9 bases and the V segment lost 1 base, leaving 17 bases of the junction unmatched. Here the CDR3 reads CASSLKRGGSLDASEQFF. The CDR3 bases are TGTGCCAGCAGCTTAAAACGGGGGGGCTCACTAGACGCCTCTGAGCAGTTCTTC.

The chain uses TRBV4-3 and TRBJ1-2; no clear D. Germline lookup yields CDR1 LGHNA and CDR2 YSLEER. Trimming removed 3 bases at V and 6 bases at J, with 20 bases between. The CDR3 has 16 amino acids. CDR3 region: CASSHAIETGEHGYTF. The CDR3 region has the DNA TGCGCCAGCAGCCATGCAATCGAGACGGGAGAGCATGGCTACACCTTC.

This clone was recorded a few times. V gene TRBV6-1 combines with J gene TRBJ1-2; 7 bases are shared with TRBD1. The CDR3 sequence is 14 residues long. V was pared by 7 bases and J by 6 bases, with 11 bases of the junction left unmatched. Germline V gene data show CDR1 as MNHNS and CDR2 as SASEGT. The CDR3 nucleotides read TGTGCCAGCACCGACAGGGTAACATCGGATGGCTACACCTTC. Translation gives CASTDRVTSDGYTF.

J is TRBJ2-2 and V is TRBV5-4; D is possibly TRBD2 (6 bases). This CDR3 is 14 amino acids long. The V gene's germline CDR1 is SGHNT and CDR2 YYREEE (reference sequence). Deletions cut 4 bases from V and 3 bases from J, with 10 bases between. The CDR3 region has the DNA TGTGCCAGCAGCGTCCGACTAGACACCGGGGAGCTGTTTTTT. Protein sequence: CASSVRLDTGELFF.

In nucleotides, the CDR3 is TGTGCCAGCAGCGTAGGCGGGACAGACCTCTTTAACTATGGCTACACCTTC. Amino acids: CASSVGGTDLFNYGYTF. The chain couples TRBV9 to TRBJ1-2, with 7 bases matching TRBD1. The CDR3 is 17 amino acids. CDR1 SGDLS and CDR2 YYNGEE come from the germline V gene. Trimming at V came to 0 bases and at J to 1 base, leaving 9 bases not matched to a gene.

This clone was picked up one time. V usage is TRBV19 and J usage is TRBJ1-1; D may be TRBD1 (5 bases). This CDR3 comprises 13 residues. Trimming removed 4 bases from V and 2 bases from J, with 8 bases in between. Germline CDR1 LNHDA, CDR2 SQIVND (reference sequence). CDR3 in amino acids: CASSRGSNTEAFF. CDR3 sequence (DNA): TGTGCCAGTAGTAGGGGCAGCAACACTGAAGCTTTCTTT.

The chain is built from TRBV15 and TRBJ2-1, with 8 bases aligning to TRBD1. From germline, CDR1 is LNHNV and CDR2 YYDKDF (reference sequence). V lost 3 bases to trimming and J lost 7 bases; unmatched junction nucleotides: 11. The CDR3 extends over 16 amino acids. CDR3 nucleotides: TGTGCCACCAGCAGGAGTAGACAGGGGACATGGAATGAGCAGTTCTTC. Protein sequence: CATSRSRQGTWNEQFF.

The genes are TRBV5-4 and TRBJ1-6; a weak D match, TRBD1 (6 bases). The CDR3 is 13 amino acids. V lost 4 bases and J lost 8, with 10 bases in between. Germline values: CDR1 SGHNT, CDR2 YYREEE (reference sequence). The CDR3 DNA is TGTGCCAGCAGCCCGGACAGAGATTCACCCCTCCACTTT. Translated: CASSPDRDSPLHF.

In DNA form, the CDR3 reads TGTGCCAGTATGGACAGGGGGGCTCAGCCCCAGCATTTT. It is translated as CASMDRGAQPQHF. The gene calls are TRBV19 and TRBJ1-5; 10 bases line up with TRBD1. Germline V lookup: CDR1 LNHDA, CDR2 SQIVND (reference sequence). This CDR3 contains 13 residues. V shed 7 bases and J 6 bases; nucleotides not matched to a gene: 3.

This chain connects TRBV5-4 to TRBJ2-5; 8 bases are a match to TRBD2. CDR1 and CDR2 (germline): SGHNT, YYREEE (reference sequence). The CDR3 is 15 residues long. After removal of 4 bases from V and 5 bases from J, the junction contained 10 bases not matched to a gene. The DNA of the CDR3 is TGTGCCAGCAGCGTCGGGGGGGCCGGGATCGAGACCCAGTACTTC. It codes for CASSVGGAGIETQYF. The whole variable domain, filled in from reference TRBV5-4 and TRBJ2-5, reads ETGVTQSPTHLIKTRGQQVTLRCSSQSGHNTVSWYQQALGQGPQFIFQYYREEENGRGNFPPRFSGLQFPNYSSELNVNALELDDSALYLCASSVGGAGIETQYFGPGTRLLVL.

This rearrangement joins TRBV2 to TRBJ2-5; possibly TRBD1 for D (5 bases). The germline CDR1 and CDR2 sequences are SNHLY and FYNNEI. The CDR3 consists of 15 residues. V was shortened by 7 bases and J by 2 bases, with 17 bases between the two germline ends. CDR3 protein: CASKKGWLKQETQYF. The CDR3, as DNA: TGTGCCAGCAAGAAGGGGTGGCTTAAACAAGAGACCCAGTACTTC. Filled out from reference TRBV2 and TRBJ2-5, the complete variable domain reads EPEVTQTPSHQVTQMGQEVILRCVPISNHLYFYWYRQILGQKVEFLVSFYNNEISEKSEIFDDQFSVERPDGSNFTLKIRSTKLEDSAMYFCASKKGWLKQETQYFGPGTRLLVL.

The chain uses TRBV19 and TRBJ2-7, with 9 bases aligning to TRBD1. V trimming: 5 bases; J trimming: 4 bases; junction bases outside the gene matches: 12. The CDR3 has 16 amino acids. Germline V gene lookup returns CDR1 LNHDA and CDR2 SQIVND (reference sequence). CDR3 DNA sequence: TGTGCCAGTAGTCCCCTCCGTGGGACAGGGAGGTACGAGCAGTACTTC. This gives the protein CASSPLRGTGRYEQYF.

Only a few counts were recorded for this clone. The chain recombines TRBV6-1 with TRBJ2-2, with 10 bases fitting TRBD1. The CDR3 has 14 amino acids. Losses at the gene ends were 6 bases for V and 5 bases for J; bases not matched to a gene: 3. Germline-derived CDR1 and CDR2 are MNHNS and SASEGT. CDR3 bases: TGTGCCAGCAGGGGACAGGGGCGGACCGGGGAGCTGTTTTTT. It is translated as CASRGQGRTGELFF.

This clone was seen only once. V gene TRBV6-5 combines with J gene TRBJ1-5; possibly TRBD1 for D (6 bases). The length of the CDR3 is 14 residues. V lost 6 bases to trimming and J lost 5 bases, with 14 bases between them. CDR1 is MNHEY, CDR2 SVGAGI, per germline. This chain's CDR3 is CASRPTGSHQPQHF. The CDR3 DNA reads TGTGCCAGCAGACCCACAGGGAGCCATCAGCCCCAGCATTTT.

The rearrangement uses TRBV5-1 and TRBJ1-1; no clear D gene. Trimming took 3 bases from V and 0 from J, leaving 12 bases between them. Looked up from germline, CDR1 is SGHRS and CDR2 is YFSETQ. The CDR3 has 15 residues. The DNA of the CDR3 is TGCGCCAGCAGCTCTACCGACACGCTGAACACTGAAGCTTTCTTT. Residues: CASSSTDTLNTEAFF.